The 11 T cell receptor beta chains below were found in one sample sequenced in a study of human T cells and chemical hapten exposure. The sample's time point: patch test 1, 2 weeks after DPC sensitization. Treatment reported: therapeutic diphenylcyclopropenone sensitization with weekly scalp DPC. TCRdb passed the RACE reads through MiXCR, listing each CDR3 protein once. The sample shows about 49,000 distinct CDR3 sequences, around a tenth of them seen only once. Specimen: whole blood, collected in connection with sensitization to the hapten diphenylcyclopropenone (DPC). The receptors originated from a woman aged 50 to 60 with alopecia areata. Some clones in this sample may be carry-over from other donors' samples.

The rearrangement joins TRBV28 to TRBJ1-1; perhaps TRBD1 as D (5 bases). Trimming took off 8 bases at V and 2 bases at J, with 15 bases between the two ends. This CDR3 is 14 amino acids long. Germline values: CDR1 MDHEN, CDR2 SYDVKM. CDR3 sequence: CASGAGTENTEAFF. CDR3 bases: TGTGCCAGCGGCGCCGGGACGGAAAACACTGAAGCTTTCTTT. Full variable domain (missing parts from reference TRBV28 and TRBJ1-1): DVKVTQSSRYLVKRTGEKVFLECVQDMDHENMFWYRQDPGLGLRLIYFSYDVKMKEKGDIPEGYSVSREKKERFSLILESASTNQTSMYLCASGAGTENTEAFFGQGTRLTVV.

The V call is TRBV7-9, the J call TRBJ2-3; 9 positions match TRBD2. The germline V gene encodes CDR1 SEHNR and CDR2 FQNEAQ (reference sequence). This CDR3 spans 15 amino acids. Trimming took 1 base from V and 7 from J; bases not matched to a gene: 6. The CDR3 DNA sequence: TGTGCCAGCAGCTTAGAGGCGGGAGGGCCAAATACGCAGTATTTT. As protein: CASSLEAGGPNTQYF. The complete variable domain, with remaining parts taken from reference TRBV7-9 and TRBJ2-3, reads DTGVSQNPRHKITKRGQNVTFRCDPISEHNRLYWYRQTLGQGPEFLTYFQNEAQLEKSRLLSDRFSAERPKGSFSTLEIQRTEQGDSAMYLCASSLEAGGPNTQYFGPGTRLTVL.

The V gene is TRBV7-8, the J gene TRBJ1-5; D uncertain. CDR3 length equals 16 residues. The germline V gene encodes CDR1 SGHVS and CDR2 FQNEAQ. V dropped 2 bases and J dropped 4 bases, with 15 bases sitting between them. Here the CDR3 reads CASSLSSQIVNQPQHF. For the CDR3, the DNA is TGTGCCAGCAGCTTATCGTCGCAGATAGTTAATCAGCCCCAGCATTTT.

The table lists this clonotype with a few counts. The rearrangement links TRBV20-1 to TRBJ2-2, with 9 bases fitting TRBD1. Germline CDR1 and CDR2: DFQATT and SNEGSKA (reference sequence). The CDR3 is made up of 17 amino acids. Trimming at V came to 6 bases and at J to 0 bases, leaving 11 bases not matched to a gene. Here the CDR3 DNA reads TGCAGTGCCAGGGACAGGGAGAAGATTACGAACACCGGGGAGCTGTTTTTT. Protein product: CSARDREKITNTGELFF.

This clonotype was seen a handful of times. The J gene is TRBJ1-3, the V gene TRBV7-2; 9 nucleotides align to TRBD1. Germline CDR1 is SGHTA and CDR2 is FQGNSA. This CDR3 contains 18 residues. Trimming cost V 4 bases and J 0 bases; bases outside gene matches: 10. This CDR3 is CASSSPIQTGGSGNTIYF. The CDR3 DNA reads TGTGCCAGCAGCTCCCCGATTCAGACAGGGGGCTCTGGAAACACCATATATTTT.

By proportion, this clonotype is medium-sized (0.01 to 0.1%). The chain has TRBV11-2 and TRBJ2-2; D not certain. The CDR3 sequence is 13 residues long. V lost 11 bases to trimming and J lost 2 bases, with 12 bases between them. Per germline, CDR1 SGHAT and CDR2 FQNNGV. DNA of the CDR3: TGTGCCCTCGTAACGGCTAACACCGGGGAGCTGTTTTTT. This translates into CALVTANTGELFF. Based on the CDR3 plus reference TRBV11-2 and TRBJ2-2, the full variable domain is EAGVAQSPRYKIIEKRQSVAFWCNPISGHATLYWYQQILGQGPKLLIQFQNNGVVDDSQLPKDRFSAERLKGVDSTLKIQPAKLEDSAVYLCALVTANTGELFFGEGSRLTVL.

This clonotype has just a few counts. The CDR3 sequence: CASSELGRYEQYF. CDR3 sequence (DNA): TGTGCCAGTAGTGAACTCGGGAGGTACGAGCAGTACTTC. The chain has TRBV19 and TRBJ2-7; 7 bases agree with TRBD2. With V trimmed by 5 bases and J by 4 bases, 5 bases remained unmatched. CDR1 is LNHDA and CDR2 is SQIVND in the germline V gene (reference sequence). This CDR3 comprises 13 residues.

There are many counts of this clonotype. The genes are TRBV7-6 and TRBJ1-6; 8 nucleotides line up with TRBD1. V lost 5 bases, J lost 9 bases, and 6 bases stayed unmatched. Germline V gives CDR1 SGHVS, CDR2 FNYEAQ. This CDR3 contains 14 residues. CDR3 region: CASSPRTGSSPLHF. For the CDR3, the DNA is TGTGCCAGCAGCCCCCGGACAGGGAGTTCACCCCTCCACTTT.

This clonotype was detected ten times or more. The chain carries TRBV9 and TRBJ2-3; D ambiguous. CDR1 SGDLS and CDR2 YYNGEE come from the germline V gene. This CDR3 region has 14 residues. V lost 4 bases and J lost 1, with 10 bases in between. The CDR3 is CASSPFVGTDTQYF. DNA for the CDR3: TGTGCCAGCAGCCCCTTTGTGGGCACAGATACGCAGTATTTT.

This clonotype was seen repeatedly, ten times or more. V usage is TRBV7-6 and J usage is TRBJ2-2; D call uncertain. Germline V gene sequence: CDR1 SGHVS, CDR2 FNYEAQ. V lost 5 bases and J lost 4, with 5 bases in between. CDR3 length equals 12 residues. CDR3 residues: CASSRPTGELFF. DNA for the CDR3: TGTGCCAGCAGCCGTCCCACCGGGGAGCTGTTTTTT. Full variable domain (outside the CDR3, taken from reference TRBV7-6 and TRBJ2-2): GAGVSQSPRYKVTKRGQDVALRCDPISGHVSLYWYRQALGQGPEFLTYFNYEAQQDKSGLPNDRFSAERPEGSISTLTIQRTEQRDSAMYRCASSRPTGELFFGEGSRLTVL.

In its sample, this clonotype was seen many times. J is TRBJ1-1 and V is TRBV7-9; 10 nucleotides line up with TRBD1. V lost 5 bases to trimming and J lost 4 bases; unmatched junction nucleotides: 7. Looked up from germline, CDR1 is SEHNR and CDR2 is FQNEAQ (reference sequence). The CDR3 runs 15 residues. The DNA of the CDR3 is TGTGCCAGCAGCCTCGACAGGGGGCGCGGCACTGAAGCTTTCTTT. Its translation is CASSLDRGRGTEAFF. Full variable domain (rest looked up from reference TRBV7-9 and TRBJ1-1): DTGVSQNPRHKITKRGQNVTFRCDPISEHNRLYWYRQTLGQGPEFLTYFQNEAQLEKSRLLSDRFSAERPKGSFSTLEIQRTEQGDSAMYLCASSLDRGRGTEAFFGQGTRLTVV.